These 22 T cell receptor beta chains share one sample of origin, sequenced in a study of cytomegalovirus exposure and HLA in healthy donors. The study ran its PCR with 60 Vbeta and 13 Jbeta primers. The repertoire was sequenced with immunoSEQ multiplex PCR; TCRdb's copy has only in-frame clones and lacks some. The profile shows around 200,000 clones, roughly 88% of them singletons. Specimen: PBMCs. These receptors were taken from a girl between 2 and 10 years old in good health and CMV-seropositive.

This chain uses TRBV9 with TRBJ2-1; D is possibly TRBD2 (6 bases). V was pared by 4 bases and J by 4 bases, with 9 bases between. Germline V gene lookup returns CDR1 SGDLS and CDR2 YYNGEE. The CDR3 has 13 residues. CDR3 residues: CASSQGRYNEQFF. As DNA, the CDR3 is TGTGCCAGCAGCCAAGGGAGGTACAATGAGCAGTTCTTC.

This clone was detected only once. This rearrangement joins TRBV19 to TRBJ1-2, with a tentative D call TRBD1 (6 bases). The V gene lost 5 bases and the J gene lost 2 bases, with 18 bases spanning the gap. Per germline, CDR1 LNHDA and CDR2 SQIVND (reference sequence). The CDR3 sequence is 16 residues long. CDR3 sequence reads: CASSAERDIRNYGYTF. In DNA form, the CDR3 reads TGTGCCAGTAGTGCGGAACGGGACATCAGAAACTATGGCTACACCTTC.

The chain employs TRBV7-9 and TRBJ2-1; 16 bases are a match to TRBD2. This CDR3 contains 19 residues. V was pared by 5 bases and J by 0 bases, with 7 bases of the junction left unmatched. In germline, CDR1 is SEHNR, CDR2 FQNEAQ (reference sequence). The CDR3 spells CASSRPGTSGRGSYNEQFF. The CDR3 DNA is TGTGCCAGCAGCCGCCCCGGGACTAGCGGGAGGGGCTCCTACAATGAGCAGTTCTTC. Using reference TRBV7-9 and TRBJ2-1 for the parts outside the CDR3, the full variable domain is DTGVSQNPRHKITKRGQNVTFRCDPISEHNRLYWYRQTLGQGPEFLTYFQNEAQLEKSRLLSDRFSAERPKGSFSTLEIQRTEQGDSAMYLCASSRPGTSGRGSYNEQFFGPGTRLTVL.

This clone has just one count. V is TRBV11-2 and J is TRBJ2-7, with TRBD1 matching 7 bases. Per the germline V gene, CDR1 is SGHAT and CDR2 is FQNNGV. J was trimmed by 3 bases and V by 2 bases; bases with no gene match: 19. The CDR3 length is 19 residues. CDR3 DNA sequence: TGTGCCAGCAGCTTAAGGGGGCGCCGTGGGGGTTTCCCTAGCTACGAGCAGTACTTC. Protein sequence: CASSLRGRRGGFPSYEQYF.

On this clone: This CDR3 is also generated by other DNA sequences in the sample. The V and J genes are TRBV30 and TRBJ2-4; 7 nucleotides line up with TRBD2. Germline loops: CDR1 GTSNPN, CDR2 SVGIG (reference sequence). The CDR3 runs 18 residues. The V and J ends lost 0 bases and 3 bases, in that order; junction bases with no gene match: 14. CDR3 sequence (DNA): TGTGCCTGGAGTGTCAAGCGGGGAGGGGTTAGAGTCAAAAACATTCAGTACTTC. Translation: CAWSVKRGGVRVKNIQYF.

This clone has more than one count but fewer than ten. The chain combines TRBV5-1 with TRBJ2-7, with a tentative D call TRBD2 (6 bases). V lost 2 bases, J lost 1 base, and 13 bases lay in between. Germline CDR1 SGHRS, CDR2 YFSETQ. The CDR3 has 15 amino acids. The CDR3 is CASSLSGTRSYEQYF. CDR3 bases: TGCGCCAGCAGCTTATCCGGGACTCGTTCCTACGAGCAGTACTTC.

The chain employs TRBV5-1 and TRBJ2-2; tentative D call: TRBD2 (7 bases). CDR1 and CDR2 from the germline V gene are SGHRS and YFSETQ. This CDR3 spans 14 amino acids. V lost 4 bases and J 8 bases, leaving 15 bases between the germline ends. DNA for the CDR3: TGCGCCAGCAGCCTTCCCGGGGGGCCTGGGGAGCTGTTTTTT. Its protein product is CASSLPGGPGELFF. The full variable domain, its missing parts supplied by reference TRBV5-1 and TRBJ2-2, is KAGVTQTPRYLIKTRGQQVTLSCSPISGHRSVSWYQQTPGQGLQFLFEYFSETQRNKGNFPGRFSGRQFSNSRSEMNVSTLELGDSALYLCASSLPGGPGELFFGEGSRLTVL.

The chain recombines TRBV7-2 with TRBJ1-5, with TRBD1 as a possible D gene (5 bases). The germline V gene has CDR1 SGHTA and CDR2 FQGNSA. The CDR3 runs 15 residues. V lost 6 bases and J lost 0, with 12 bases in between. CDR3 nucleotide sequence: TGTGCCAGCAGTCCGATGGGGCATAGCAATCAGCCCCAGCATTTT. The encoded protein is CASSPMGHSNQPQHF.

The chain links TRBV2 to TRBJ1-2; tentatively, D is TRBD1 (6 bases). The CDR3 is 15 residues long. CDR1 SNHLY and CDR2 FYNNEI come from the germline V gene. V was cut by 5 bases and J by 3 bases, with 16 bases left in between. CDR3 region: CASSKQQGSHYGYTF. CDR3 DNA: TGTGCCAGCAGTAAACAACAGGGATCTCACTATGGCTACACCTTC. Looking up the rest from reference TRBV2 and TRBJ1-2 gives the full variable domain: EPEVTQTPSHQVTQMGQEVILRCVPISNHLYFYWYRQILGQKVEFLVSFYNNEISEKSEIFDDQFSVERPDGSNFTLKIRSTKLEDSAMYFCASSKQQGSHYGYTFGSGTRLTVV.

The chain couples TRBV5-1 to TRBJ1-1, with D tentatively TRBD1 (5 bases). CDR1 and CDR2 from the germline V gene are SGHRS and YFSETQ. The CDR3 covers 15 residues. V was shortened by 0 bases and J by 4 bases, with 13 bases between the two germline ends. The CDR3 bases are TGCGCCAGCAGCTTGGCTAGGGGAACGGCCACTGAAGCTTTCTTT. Encoded protein: CASSLARGTATEAFF.

The gene calls are TRBV5-6 and TRBJ2-6; D not certain. Germline V gene data show CDR1 as SGHDT and CDR2 as YYEEEE. CDR3 length: 14 amino acids. Trimming shortened V by 3 bases and J by 0 bases, and 4 bases separated the two germline ends. CDR3: CASSSSSGANVLTF. The CDR3 DNA reads as TGTGCCAGCAGCTCCAGCTCTGGGGCCAACGTCCTGACTTTC.

The genes are TRBV5-1 and TRBJ1-1; 7 nucleotides agree with TRBD1. Germline loops: CDR1 SGHRS, CDR2 YFSETQ. The CDR3 has 12 amino acids. The J segment lost 8 bases and the V segment lost 0 bases, leaving 1 base of the junction unmatched. The chain's CDR3 is CASSLVRGEAFF. For the CDR3, the DNA is TGCGCCAGCAGCTTGGTCAGGGGGGAAGCTTTCTTT.

The sample holds one count of this clone. The chain uses TRBV23-1 and TRBJ2-4; 7 bases agree with TRBD1. TRBV23-1 is classed as an ORF, of uncertain function. The CDR3 is 16 residues long. J gave up 3 bases and V 10 bases, and 15 bases lay outside the gene matches. For the CDR3, the DNA is TGCGCCATTATCGGCCCAAGGGGGCCCCTCAAAAACATTCAGTACTTC. Its translation is CAIIGPRGPLKNIQYF.

The chain has TRBV6-5 and TRBJ1-3; D might be TRBD1 (6 bases). Per the germline V gene, CDR1 is MNHEY and CDR2 is SVGAGI. CDR3 length: 15 residues. The V end lost 0 bases, the J end lost 6 bases, and 12 bases lay between the germline ends. The CDR3 DNA follows: TGTGCCAGCAGTTACTCGGGGCAGGGGCTAAACACCATATATTTT. As protein: CASSYSGQGLNTIYF.

This clone has more than one count but fewer than ten. The chain combines TRBV5-1 with TRBJ1-4; TRBD1 agrees at 8 bases. Germline CDR1 and CDR2: SGHRS and YFSETQ. V was clipped by 7 bases and J by 6 bases; unmatched bases: 11. This CDR3 is 15 amino acids long. CDR3: CASRRAGGADEKLFF. The CDR3 coding sequence is TGCGCCAGCCGGAGGGCAGGGGGCGCGGATGAAAAACTGTTTTTT.

The chain recombines TRBV6-5 with TRBJ1-2; 8 bases agree with TRBD1. Per germline, CDR1 MNHEY and CDR2 SVGAGI. There are 13 residues in the CDR3. V dropped 0 bases and J dropped 14; count of bases not matched to a gene: 8. Here the CDR3 reads CASSYSADRVGTF. The DNA of the CDR3 is TGTGCCAGCAGTTACTCAGCGGACAGGGTTGGGACCTTC.

With respect to this clone: The sample holds other DNA sequences that translate to the same CDR3. The CDR3 DNA follows: TGTGCCAGCAGTTACTCGTCTTTCGGGGGCTACGAGCAGTACTTC. The encoded protein is CASSYSSFGGYEQYF. The chain employs TRBV6-5 and TRBJ2-7; possibly TRBD2 for D (6 bases). Germline CDR1 and CDR2: MNHEY and SVGAGI. Trimming stripped 0 bases from V and 3 bases from J, with 12 bases between. There are 15 residues in the CDR3.

The genes are TRBV5-4 and TRBJ2-7; 11 bases are shared with TRBD2. Germline V gene data show CDR1 as SGHNT and CDR2 as YYREEE (reference sequence). This CDR3 spans 14 amino acids. The trim removed 4 bases at V and 4 bases at J, leaving 4 bases unmatched. The CDR3 coding sequence is TGTGCCAGCAGCCCGGGACTAGCGGTGTACGAGCAGTACTTC. Encoded protein: CASSPGLAVYEQYF. Looking up the rest from reference TRBV5-4 and TRBJ2-7 gives the full variable domain: ETGVTQSPTHLIKTRGQQVTLRCSSQSGHNTVSWYQQALGQGPQFIFQYYREEENGRGNFPPRFSGLQFPNYSSELNVNALELDDSALYLCASSPGLAVYEQYFGPGTRLTVT.

The J gene is TRBJ2-7, the V gene TRBV9, with 7 positions matching TRBD2. With 0 bases clipped from V and 1 base from J, the junction kept 4 bases outside the gene matches. The length of the CDR3 is 15 residues. Germline V lookup: CDR1 SGDLS, CDR2 YYNGEE. CDR3 sequence: CASSVAGGGSYEQYF. As DNA, the CDR3 is TGTGCCAGCAGCGTAGCGGGCGGGGGTTCCTACGAGCAGTACTTC. The full variable domain, completed using reference TRBV9 and TRBJ2-7, is DSGVTQTPKHLITATGQRVTLRCSPRSGDLSVYWYQQSLDQGLQFLIQYYNGEERAKGNILERFSAQQFPDLHSELNLSSLELGDSALYFCASSVAGGGSYEQYFGPGTRLTVT.

About this clone itself: One end of the junction varies from germline; a read error may be responsible. V gene TRBV30 combines with J gene TRBJ1-2, with unresolved D. Germline values: CDR1 GTSNPN, CDR2 SVGIG (reference sequence). The CDR3 has 12 residues. The CDR3 loop is CAWSTYNYGYAF. In nucleotides, the CDR3 is TGTGCCTGGAGTACTTACAACTATGGCTACGCCTTC.

The chain recombines TRBV30 with TRBJ1-6; possible D gene TRBD1, 5 bases. CDR3 length: 15 residues. In germline, CDR1 is GTSNPN, CDR2 SVGIG (reference sequence). Trimming cost V 5 bases and J 10 bases, with 21 bases left between them. The chain's CDR3 is CAWSEGAEGPSPLHF. CDR3 DNA sequence: TGTGCCTGGTCCGAGGGAGCGGAGGGGCCGTCACCCCTCCACTTT.

The genes are TRBV6-5 and TRBJ2-5; D uncertain. From germline, CDR1 is MNHEY and CDR2 SVGAGI. V lost 0 bases to trimming and J lost 2 bases, with 7 bases between them. The CDR3 totals 14 residues. For the CDR3, the DNA is TGTGCCAGCAGTTACTCGTTCAGGCAAGAGACCCAGTACTTC. Translating gives CASSYSFRQETQYF.